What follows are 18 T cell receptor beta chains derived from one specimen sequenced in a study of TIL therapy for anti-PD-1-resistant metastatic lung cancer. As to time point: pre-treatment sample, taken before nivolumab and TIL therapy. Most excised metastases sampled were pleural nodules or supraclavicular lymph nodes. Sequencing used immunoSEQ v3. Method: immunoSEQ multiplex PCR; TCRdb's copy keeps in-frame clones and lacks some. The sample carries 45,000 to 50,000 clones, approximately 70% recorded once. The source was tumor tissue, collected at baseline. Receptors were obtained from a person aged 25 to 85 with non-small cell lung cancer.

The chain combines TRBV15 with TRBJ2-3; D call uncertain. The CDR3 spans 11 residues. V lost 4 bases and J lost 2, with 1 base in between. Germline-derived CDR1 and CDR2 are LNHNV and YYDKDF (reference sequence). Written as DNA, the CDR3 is TGTGCCACCAGCAACACAGATACGCAGTATTTT. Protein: CATSNTDTQYF.

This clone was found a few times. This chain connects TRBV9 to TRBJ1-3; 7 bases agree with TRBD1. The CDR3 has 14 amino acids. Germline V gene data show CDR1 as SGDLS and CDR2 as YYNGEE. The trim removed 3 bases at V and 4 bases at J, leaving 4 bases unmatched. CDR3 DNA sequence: TGTGCCAGCAGCGGAGGGGACAGCGGAAACACCATATATTTT. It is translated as CASSGGDSGNTIYF.

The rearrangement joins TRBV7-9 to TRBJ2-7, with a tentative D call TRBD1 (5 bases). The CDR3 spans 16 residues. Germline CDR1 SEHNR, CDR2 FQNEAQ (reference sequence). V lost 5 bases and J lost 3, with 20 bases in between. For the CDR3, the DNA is TGTGCCAGCAGCCCCCTTGGGCAGGGCGGCCTCTACGAGCAGTACTTC. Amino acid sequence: CASSPLGQGGLYEQYF.

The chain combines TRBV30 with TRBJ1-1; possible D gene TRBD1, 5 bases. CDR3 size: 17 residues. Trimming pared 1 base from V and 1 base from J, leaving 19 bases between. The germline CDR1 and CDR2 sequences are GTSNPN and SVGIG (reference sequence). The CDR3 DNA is TGTGCCTGGAGTGCCCCGGGGGTCCCCTCGGAGAACACTGAAGCTTTCTTT. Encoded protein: CAWSAPGVPSENTEAFF.

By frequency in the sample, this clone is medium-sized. The CDR3, as DNA: TGTGCCAGCAGCTCGCGGACAGGGTCGGGGGAGCAGTACTTC. Translation gives CASSSRTGSGEQYF. This chain links TRBV7-3 with TRBJ2-7; 8 bases are shared with TRBD1. CDR1 and CDR2 (germline): SGHTA, FQGTGA. CDR3 size: 14 residues. V gave up 4 bases and J gave up 7 bases; unmatched junction bases: 9.

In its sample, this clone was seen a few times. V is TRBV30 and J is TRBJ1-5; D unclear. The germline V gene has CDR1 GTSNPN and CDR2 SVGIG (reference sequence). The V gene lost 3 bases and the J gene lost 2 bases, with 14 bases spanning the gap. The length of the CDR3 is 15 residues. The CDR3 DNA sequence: TGTGCCTGGAGAGGAGTCTCCGAGGGCAATCAGCCCCAGCATTTT. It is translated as CAWRGVSEGNQPQHF.

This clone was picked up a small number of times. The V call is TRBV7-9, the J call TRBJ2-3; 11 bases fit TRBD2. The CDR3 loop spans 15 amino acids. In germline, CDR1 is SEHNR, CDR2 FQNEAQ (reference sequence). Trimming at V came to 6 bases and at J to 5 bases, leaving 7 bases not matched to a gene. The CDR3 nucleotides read TGTGCCAGCAGTTCTCTAGCGGGGGGAGGAGATACGCAGTATTTT. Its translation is CASSSLAGGGDTQYF.

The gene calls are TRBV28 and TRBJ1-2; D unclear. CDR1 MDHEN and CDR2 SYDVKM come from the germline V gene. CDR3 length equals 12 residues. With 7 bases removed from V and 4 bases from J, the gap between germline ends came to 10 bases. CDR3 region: CASTGQIYGYTF. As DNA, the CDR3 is TGTGCCAGCACTGGGCAGATCTATGGCTACACCTTC.

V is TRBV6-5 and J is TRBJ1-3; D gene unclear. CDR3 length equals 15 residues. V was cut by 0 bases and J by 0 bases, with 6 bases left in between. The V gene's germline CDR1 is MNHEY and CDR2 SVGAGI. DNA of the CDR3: TGTGCCAGCAGTTACTCGGTTTCCTCTGGAAACACCATATATTTT. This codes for CASSYSVSSGNTIYF.

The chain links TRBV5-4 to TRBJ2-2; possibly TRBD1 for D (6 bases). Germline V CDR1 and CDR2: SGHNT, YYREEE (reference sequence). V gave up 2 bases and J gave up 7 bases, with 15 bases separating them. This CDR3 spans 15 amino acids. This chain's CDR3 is CASSFPGGAGGELFF. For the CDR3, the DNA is TGTGCCAGCAGCTTTCCTGGGGGCGCGGGCGGGGAGCTGTTTTTT.

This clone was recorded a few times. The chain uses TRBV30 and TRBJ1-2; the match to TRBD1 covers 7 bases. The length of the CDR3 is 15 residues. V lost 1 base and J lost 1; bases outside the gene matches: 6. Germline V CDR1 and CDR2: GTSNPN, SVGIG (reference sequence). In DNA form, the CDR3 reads TGTGCCTGGAGTGGAGAGGGACAGATTAACTATGGCTACACCTTC. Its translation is CAWSGEGQINYGYTF.

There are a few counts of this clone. CDR3 residues: CASLRAKNIQYF. DNA of the CDR3: TGTGCCAGCTTGAGGGCCAAAAACATTCAGTACTTC. The chain recombines TRBV11-3 with TRBJ2-4; D remains unclear. The CDR3 length is 12 residues. Germline assignment: CDR1 SGHNT and CDR2 YENEEA. The V gene lost 8 bases and the J gene lost 1 base, with 6 bases spanning the gap.

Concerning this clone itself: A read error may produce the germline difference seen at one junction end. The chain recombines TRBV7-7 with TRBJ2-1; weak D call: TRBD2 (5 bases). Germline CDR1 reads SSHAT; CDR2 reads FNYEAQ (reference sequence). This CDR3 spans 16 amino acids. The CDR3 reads CASSLGFGDSYNEQFF. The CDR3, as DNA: TGTGCTAGCAGCTTAGGCTTCGGGGACTCCTACAATGAGCAGTTCTTC.

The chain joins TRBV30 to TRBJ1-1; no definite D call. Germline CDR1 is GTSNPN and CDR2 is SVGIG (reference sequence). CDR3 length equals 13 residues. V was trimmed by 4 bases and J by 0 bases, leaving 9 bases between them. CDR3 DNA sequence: TGTGCCTGGATAGTGGTAATGAACACTGAAGCTTTCTTT. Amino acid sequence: CAWIVVMNTEAFF. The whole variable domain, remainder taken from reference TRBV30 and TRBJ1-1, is SQTIHQWPATLVQPVGSPLSLECTVEGTSNPNLYWYRQAAGRGLQLLFYSVGIGQISSEVPQNLSASRPQDRQFILSSKKLLLSDSGFYLCAWIVVMNTEAFFGQGTRLTVV.

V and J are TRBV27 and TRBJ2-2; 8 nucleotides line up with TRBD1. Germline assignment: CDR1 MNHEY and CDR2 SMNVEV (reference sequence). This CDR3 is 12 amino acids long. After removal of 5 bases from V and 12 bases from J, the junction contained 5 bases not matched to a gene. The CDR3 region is CASSGTGGKLFF. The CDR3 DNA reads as TGTGCCAGCAGTGGAACAGGGGGAAAGCTGTTTTTT.

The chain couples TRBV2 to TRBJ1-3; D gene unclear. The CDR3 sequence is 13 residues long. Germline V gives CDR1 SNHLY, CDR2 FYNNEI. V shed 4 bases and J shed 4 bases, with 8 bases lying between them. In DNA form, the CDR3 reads TGTGCCAGCAGTGCCCTCCCGGGAAACACCATATATTTT. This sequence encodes CASSALPGNTIYF.

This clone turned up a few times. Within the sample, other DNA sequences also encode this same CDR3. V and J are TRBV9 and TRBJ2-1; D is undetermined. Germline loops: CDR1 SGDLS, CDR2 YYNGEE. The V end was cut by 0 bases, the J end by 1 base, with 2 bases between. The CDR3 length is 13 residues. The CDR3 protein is CASSVGSYNEQFF. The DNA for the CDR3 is TGTGCCAGCAGCGTAGGGTCCTACAATGAGCAGTTCTTC. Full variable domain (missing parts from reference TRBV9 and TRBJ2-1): DSGVTQTPKHLITATGQRVTLRCSPRSGDLSVYWYQQSLDQGLQFLIQYYNGEERAKGNILERFSAQQFPDLHSELNLSSLELGDSALYFCASSVGSYNEQFFGPGTRLTVL.

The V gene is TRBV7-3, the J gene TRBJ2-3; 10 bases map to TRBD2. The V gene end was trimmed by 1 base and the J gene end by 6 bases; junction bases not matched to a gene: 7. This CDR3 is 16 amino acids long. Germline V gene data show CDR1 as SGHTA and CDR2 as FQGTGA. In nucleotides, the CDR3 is TGTGCCAGCAGCTTAAACCTAGCGGGGGCGCCGGATACGCAGTATTTT. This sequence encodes CASSLNLAGAPDTQYF.